The 14 T cell receptor beta chains below come from one sample, sequenced in a study of blood T cell repertoires in COVID-19. Using immunoSEQ multiplex PCR, the repertoire was profiled, and TCRdb retains in-frame clones only, with some absent. The profile shows some 150,000 clones, 88% of them singletons. Sequenced input: peripheral blood. The receptors originated from a human donor in a cohort sampled during active COVID-19.

This sequence joins TRBV6-5 and TRBJ1-1; tentatively, D is TRBD1 (5 bases). The CDR3 length is 14 residues. The V and J ends lost 2 bases and 9 bases respectively, with 16 bases between them. CDR1 MNHEY and CDR2 SVGAGI come from the germline V gene. This CDR3 is CASSYRGGVSKAFF. The DNA for the CDR3 is TGTGCCAGCAGTTACCGGGGGGGGGTTTCCAAAGCTTTCTTT.

The chain has TRBV24-1 and TRBJ2-7; 11 bases line up with TRBD1. Looked up from germline, CDR1 is KGHDR and CDR2 is SFDVKD. V was clipped by 4 bases and J by 2 bases; unmatched bases: 3. The CDR3 loop spans 15 amino acids. CDR3 protein: CATSDRTGGPYEQYF. The CDR3 nucleotides are TGTGCCACCAGTGACCGGACAGGGGGCCCCTACGAGCAGTACTTC.

The rearrangement uses TRBV4-3 and TRBJ2-5, with 9 bases lining up with TRBD2. CDR3 length: 15 amino acids. After removal of 0 bases from V and 6 bases from J, the junction contained 5 bases not matched to a gene. The germline V gene has CDR1 LGHNA and CDR2 YSLEER. The CDR3 loop is CASSQERGGLQTQYF. CDR3 DNA sequence: TGCGCCAGCAGCCAAGAGCGGGGGGGCCTACAGACCCAGTACTTC.

The chain employs TRBV19 and TRBJ2-1, with TRBD2 identical over 13 bases. In germline, CDR1 is LNHDA, CDR2 SQIVND (reference sequence). The CDR3 contains 16 residues. Unmatched junction bases numbered 2, after V lost 4 bases and J lost 2 bases. CDR3 region: CASSRTSGRTYNEQFF. In nucleotides, the CDR3 is TGTGCCAGTAGTAGGACTAGCGGGAGAACCTACAATGAGCAGTTCTTC.

The chain combines TRBV24-1 with TRBJ2-1; 7 bases match TRBD1. The V segment lost 3 bases and the J segment 0 bases; nucleotides outside the gene matches: 7. There are 17 residues in the CDR3. Germline CDR1 reads KGHDR; CDR2 reads SFDVKD. CDR3 nucleotide sequence: TGTGCCACCAGTGATATGACACAGGGGAGCTCCTACAATGAGCAGTTCTTC. Amino acids: CATSDMTQGSSYNEQFF.

The J gene is TRBJ1-2, the V gene TRBV6-5; 9 nucleotides align to TRBD1. V dropped 4 bases and J dropped 3; count of bases not matched to a gene: 6. This CDR3 is built from 15 residues. The V gene's germline CDR1 is MNHEY and CDR2 SVGAGI. The CDR3 DNA reads TGTGCCAGCAGTTTAAACAGGGGGCCCGACTATGGCTACACCTTC. This translates into CASSLNRGPDYGYTF.

The V call is TRBV7-3, the J call TRBJ1-1; D is undetermined. CDR3 length: 13 amino acids. The germline V gene encodes CDR1 SGHTA and CDR2 FQGTGA. V was pared by 4 bases and J by 4 bases, with 10 bases between. CDR3 in DNA: TGTGCCAGCAGCTCTGGTAGAGGCACTGAAGCTTTCTTT. Residues: CASSSGRGTEAFF. The complete variable domain, with remaining parts taken from reference TRBV7-3 and TRBJ1-1, reads GAGVSQTPSNKVTEKGKYVELRCDPISGHTALYWYRQSLGQGPEFLIYFQGTGAADDSGLPNDRFFAVRPEGSVSTLKIQRTERGDSAVYLCASSSGRGTEAFFGQGTRLTVV.

The chain joins TRBV28 to TRBJ1-3; D is perhaps TRBD1 (5 bases). Trimming left V 7 bases short and J 0 bases short, with 13 bases between. From germline, CDR1 is MDHEN and CDR2 SYDVKM. The CDR3 has 15 residues. The CDR3 is CASTLGGDSGNTIYF. The CDR3 nucleotides are TGTGCCAGCACTCTCGGGGGGGACTCTGGAAACACCATATATTTT.

This chain connects TRBV27 to TRBJ2-5; tentative D call: TRBD1 (5 bases). The CDR3 is 19 residues long. Looked up from germline, CDR1 is MNHEY and CDR2 is SMNVEV (reference sequence). V shed 0 bases and J shed 7 bases, with 27 bases lying between them. The CDR3 bases are TGTGCCAGCAGTTTATCTTGGCCCCCACTACCAGGGCTTTCTGGGACCCAGTACTTC. Translating it yields CASSLSWPPLPGLSGTQYF.

The chain links TRBV7-6 to TRBJ2-5; D gene uncertain. Germline loops: CDR1 SGHVS, CDR2 FNYEAQ. The CDR3 runs 12 residues. The V end lost 5 bases, the J end lost 10 bases, and 14 bases lay between the germline ends. The CDR3 reads CASSPHPSVQYF. CDR3 coding DNA: TGTGCCAGCAGCCCGCACCCGTCGGTCCAGTACTTC.

The chain is built from TRBV11-2 and TRBJ2-4; TRBD2 might be the D (6 bases). V dropped 0 bases and J dropped 1 base, with 10 bases sitting between them. There are 16 residues in the CDR3. CDR1 SGHAT and CDR2 FQNNGV come from the germline V gene. The CDR3: CASSLDGRTAKNIQYF. Written as DNA, the CDR3 is TGTGCCAGCAGCTTAGATGGGAGGACGGCCAAAAACATTCAGTACTTC. Combining the CDR3 with reference TRBV11-2 and TRBJ2-4 gives the whole variable domain EAGVAQSPRYKIIEKRQSVAFWCNPISGHATLYWYQQILGQGPKLLIQFQNNGVVDDSQLPKDRFSAERLKGVDSTLKIQPAKLEDSAVYLCASSLDGRTAKNIQYFGAGTRLSVL.

The rearrangement links TRBV19 to TRBJ2-3, with D possibly matching TRBD2 (5 bases). CDR3 length: 12 residues. CDR1 and CDR2 from the germline V gene are LNHDA and SQIVND (reference sequence). V was shortened by 5 bases and J by 9 bases, with 12 bases between the two germline ends. The CDR3 bases are TGTGCCAGTAGTTGGCCCGAGGGCACGCAGTATTTT. Its protein is CASSWPEGTQYF. Combining the CDR3 with reference TRBV19 and TRBJ2-3 gives the whole variable domain DGGITQSPKYLFRKEGQNVTLSCEQNLNHDAMYWYRQDPGQGLRLIYYSQIVNDFQKGDIAEGYSVSREKKESFPLTVTSAQKNPTAFYLCASSWPEGTQYFGPGTRLTVL.

The chain couples TRBV10-1 to TRBJ2-3, with TRBD2 identical over 9 bases. V dropped 3 bases and J dropped 2; count of bases not matched to a gene: 6. This CDR3 is built from 16 residues. Germline CDR1 reads WNHNN; CDR2 reads SYGVQD (reference sequence). CDR3 sequence reads: CASSDWREGDTDTQYF. For the CDR3, the DNA is TGCGCCAGCAGTGACTGGCGGGAGGGGGACACAGATACGCAGTATTTT.

The rearrangement joins TRBV5-4 to TRBJ2-3; possible D gene TRBD2, 5 bases. Trimming removed 0 bases from V and 6 bases from J, with 14 bases in between. CDR1 and CDR2 (germline): SGHNT, YYREEE (reference sequence). The CDR3 is 15 residues long. CDR3 sequence reads: CASSLESASGDTQYF. CDR3 coding DNA: TGTGCCAGCAGCTTGGAATCCGCCAGCGGCGATACGCAGTATTTT. The variable domain in full, with the rest retrieved from reference TRBV5-4 and TRBJ2-3, is ETGVTQSPTHLIKTRGQQVTLRCSSQSGHNTVSWYQQALGQGPQFIFQYYREEENGRGNFPPRFSGLQFPNYSSELNVNALELDDSALYLCASSLESASGDTQYFGPGTRLTVL.